Following are 23 T cell receptor beta chains from one sample sequenced in a study of cytomegalovirus exposure and HLA in healthy donors. PCR used 60 Vbeta primers and 13 Jbeta primers. The data were produced by immunoSEQ multiplex PCR, yet TCRdb's version contains in-frame clones alone and is incomplete. The sample has about 39,000 clones; the top ten hold just under 4%. The sample comprised PBMCs. The receptors were gathered from a male donor in good health and CMV-seronegative.

The chain couples TRBV19 to TRBJ1-5; D possibly corresponds to TRBD1 (5 bases). Trimming took 9 bases from V and 3 from J, leaving 21 bases between them. The CDR3 loop spans 16 amino acids. Germline CDR1 reads LNHDA; CDR2 reads SQIVND (reference sequence). The CDR3 region is CASRPIDRAFNQPQHF. The DNA for the CDR3 is TGTGCCAGCCGCCCCATCGACAGAGCATTCAATCAGCCCCAGCATTTT.

This chain connects TRBV30 to TRBJ1-2; 8 bases are shared with TRBD1. J gave up 2 bases and V 3 bases, and 2 bases lay outside the gene matches. Germline CDR1 is GTSNPN and CDR2 is SVGIG (reference sequence). This CDR3 region has 13 residues. CDR3 protein: CAWSAGGNYGYTF. The CDR3 nucleotides are TGTGCCTGGAGCGCAGGGGGCAACTATGGCTACACCTTC.

This rearrangement joins TRBV2 to TRBJ1-1, with D hard to call. This CDR3 region has 13 residues. Trimming shortened V by 4 bases and J by 1 base, and 7 bases separated the two germline ends. Per germline, CDR1 SNHLY and CDR2 FYNNEI. The CDR3 DNA sequence: TGTGCCAGCAGTGGTCAGTCGAACACTGAAGCTTTCTTT. It codes for CASSGQSNTEAFF.

This sequence joins TRBV19 and TRBJ2-5; no definite D call. The CDR3 runs to 15 residues. CDR1 is LNHDA and CDR2 is SQIVND in the germline V gene (reference sequence). Trimming cost V 5 bases and J 4 bases, with 17 bases left between them. As DNA, the CDR3 is TGTGCCAGTAGTTCGTTTCTGGGCACGAGAGAGACCCAGTACTTC. Translation gives CASSSFLGTRETQYF.

V gene TRBV7-7 combines with J gene TRBJ2-1; 7 bases align to TRBD2. Trimming took 1 base from V and 6 from J; bases not matched to a gene: 3. CDR1 is SSHAT, CDR2 FNYEAQ, per germline (reference sequence). The CDR3 is made up of 14 amino acids. The chain's CDR3 is CASSLGPSGNEQFF. The CDR3 DNA sequence: TGTGCCAGCAGCTTAGGGCCTAGCGGCAATGAGCAGTTCTTC.

The V gene is TRBV5-4, the J gene TRBJ1-2; TRBD1 matches 8 bases. The CDR3 has 14 amino acids. Unmatched junction bases numbered 1, after V lost 1 base and J lost 2 bases. The germline CDR1 and CDR2 sequences are SGHNT and YYREEE (reference sequence). This chain's CDR3 is CASSLRQGNYGYTF. In nucleotides, the CDR3 is TGTGCCAGCAGCTTGAGACAGGGGAACTATGGCTACACCTTC. The full variable domain, its missing parts supplied by reference TRBV5-4 and TRBJ1-2, is ETGVTQSPTHLIKTRGQQVTLRCSSQSGHNTVSWYQQALGQGPQFIFQYYREEENGRGNFPPRFSGLQFPNYSSELNVNALELDDSALYLCASSLRQGNYGYTFGSGTRLTVV.

V gene TRBV2 combines with J gene TRBJ1-2; no clear D gene. The V end was cut by 3 bases, the J end by 4 bases, with 15 bases between. The CDR3 runs 15 residues. Germline V CDR1 and CDR2: SNHLY, FYNNEI. CDR3 nucleotide sequence: TGTGCCAGCAGTGAGGACGGCCAGAGCGGCTATGGCTACACCTTC. Protein sequence: CASSEDGQSGYGYTF.

This rearrangement joins TRBV6-6 to TRBJ1-5; D is unclear. This CDR3 has 15 residues. Trimming left V 4 bases short and J 1 base short, with 11 bases between. The germline CDR1 and CDR2 sequences are MNHNY and SVGAGI (reference sequence). The CDR3 bases are TGTGCCAGCAGTTCCCTCGGGAGGAGCAATCAGCCCCAGCATTTT. Its translation: CASSSLGRSNQPQHF.

The chain combines TRBV15 with TRBJ2-1; TRBD1 is a possible D gene (7 bases). The CDR3 sequence is 19 residues long. Deletions cut 3 bases from V and 3 bases from J, with 24 bases between. Per the germline V gene, CDR1 is LNHNV and CDR2 is YYDKDF (reference sequence). The CDR3 is CATSSGGTAYLRGYNEQFF. The CDR3 nucleotides read TGTGCCACCAGCAGTGGAGGGACAGCGTATCTTCGGGGCTACAATGAGCAGTTCTTC.

V and J are TRBV5-1 and TRBJ2-1; 8 nucleotides agree with TRBD1. The CDR3 consists of 17 residues. Trimming took 4 bases from V and 6 from J; bases not matched to a gene: 15. Germline-derived CDR1 and CDR2 are SGHRS and YFSETQ. CDR3 region: CASSLGPQGARSNEQFF. CDR3 in DNA: TGCGCCAGCAGCCTGGGGCCCCAGGGGGCGCGTAGCAATGAGCAGTTCTTC.

The chain employs TRBV30 and TRBJ1-6, with no clear D. CDR1 GTSNPN and CDR2 SVGIG come from the germline V gene (reference sequence). CDR3 size: 12 residues. V lost 1 base and J 12 bases, leaving 10 bases between the germline ends. This chain's CDR3 is CAWSAAVGPLHF. CDR3 sequence (DNA): TGTGCCTGGAGTGCGGCGGTAGGACCCCTCCACTTT.

J is TRBJ1-4 and V is TRBV18; TRBD1 matches 7 bases. The CDR3 spans 15 residues. Germline CDR1 KGHSH, CDR2 LQKENI. The ends lost 6 bases at V and 8 bases at J; junction bases unmatched: 12. DNA for the CDR3: TGTGCCAGCTCCCGACGACAGGGAGGTAACGAAAAACTGTTTTTT. Residues: CASSRRQGGNEKLFF.

The chain employs TRBV5-1 and TRBJ2-1; 16 bases match TRBD2. V gave up 5 bases and J gave up 0 bases; unmatched junction bases: 8. CDR1 and CDR2 from the germline V gene are SGHRS and YFSETQ. The CDR3 spans 19 residues. The CDR3 sequence: CASSTGTSGGASSYNEQFF. The CDR3 DNA is TGCGCCAGCAGTACCGGGACTAGCGGGGGGGCGAGCTCCTACAATGAGCAGTTCTTC.

This rearrangement joins TRBV28 to TRBJ1-6; TRBD1 agrees at 8 bases. The CDR3 is made up of 16 amino acids. V dropped 5 bases and J dropped 10; count of bases not matched to a gene: 13. Germline lookup yields CDR1 MDHEN and CDR2 SYDVKM. The CDR3 DNA reads TGTGCCAGCAGTCCATCAGGAACAGGGACAGGATCACCCCTCCACTTT. Translating it yields CASSPSGTGTGSPLHF.

The chain uses TRBV7-8 and TRBJ2-7, with TRBD2 as a possible D gene (6 bases). The V gene's germline CDR1 is SGHVS and CDR2 FQNEAQ. V lost 4 bases and J 3 bases, leaving 16 bases between the germline ends. The CDR3 is 15 residues long. The DNA for the CDR3 is TGTGCCAGCAGCTCCCGACGCCTGGGGGGCTACGAGCAGTACTTC. Its protein product is CASSSRRLGGYEQYF.

The chain couples TRBV28 to TRBJ2-7, with TRBD2 matching over 10 bases. The CDR3 consists of 13 residues. Germline V CDR1 and CDR2: MDHEN, SYDVKM. Germline trimming cut 6 bases from V and 2 bases from J; bases unmatched to any gene: 1. The CDR3 protein is CASRSGGAYEQYF. The CDR3 bases are TGTGCCAGCAGGAGCGGGGGGGCCTACGAGCAGTACTTC.

This rearrangement joins TRBV11-3 to TRBJ1-2; no reliable D call. CDR1 SGHNT and CDR2 YENEEA come from the germline V gene. The CDR3 extends over 13 amino acids. V lost 2 bases to trimming and J lost 2 bases, with 6 bases between them. CDR3 residues: CASSLPENYGYTF. The CDR3 region has the DNA TGTGCCAGCAGCTTACCAGAAAACTATGGCTACACCTTC.

The rearrangement joins TRBV6-4 to TRBJ1-1, with 11 bases aligning to TRBD1. The J segment lost 4 bases and the V segment lost 4 bases, leaving 2 bases of the junction unmatched. Looked up from germline, CDR1 is MRHNA and CDR2 is SNTAGT. The CDR3 consists of 14 residues. Written as DNA, the CDR3 is TGTGCCAGCAGTGCCGGGACAGGGGGCACTGAAGCTTTCTTT. Amino acid sequence: CASSAGTGGTEAFF.

V gene TRBV7-2 combines with J gene TRBJ1-2, with 7 bases matching TRBD1. After removal of 1 base from V and 2 bases from J, the junction contained 4 bases not matched to a gene. Germline loops: CDR1 SGHTA, CDR2 FQGNSA. This CDR3 comprises 15 residues. This CDR3 is CASSLGGGWNYGYTF. The CDR3 nucleotides are TGTGCCAGCAGCTTAGGAGGGGGCTGGAACTATGGCTACACCTTC.

V is TRBV15 and J is TRBJ1-5; a possible D gene is TRBD1 (5 bases). The V gene lost 0 bases and the J gene lost 6 bases, with 12 bases spanning the gap. The germline gives CDR1 LNHNV, CDR2 YYDKDF (reference sequence). The CDR3 totals 15 residues. CDR3 bases: TGTGCCACCAGCAGAGATGGGGGGTCGGGTCAGCCCCAGCATTTT. As protein: CATSRDGGSGQPQHF.

The chain joins TRBV7-3 to TRBJ2-2; tentative D call: TRBD1 (6 bases). From germline, CDR1 is SGHTA and CDR2 FQGTGA. Trimming took 8 bases from V and 4 from J, leaving 14 bases between them. The CDR3 consists of 14 residues. CDR3 residues: CASARGGATGELFF. The CDR3 coding sequence is TGTGCCAGCGCCAGAGGGGGTGCCACCGGGGAGCTGTTTTTT.

The chain employs TRBV28 and TRBJ1-5; 10 bases line up with TRBD1. The CDR3 has 14 amino acids. Trimming took 7 bases from V and 8 from J; bases not matched to a gene: 8. Germline V CDR1 and CDR2: MDHEN, SYDVKM. The CDR3: CASNRDRGLKPQHF. The CDR3 nucleotides are TGTGCCAGCAATCGGGACAGGGGTCTCAAGCCCCAGCATTTT.

V gene TRBV6-5 combines with J gene TRBJ2-7, with 7 bases that match TRBD2. With 6 bases clipped from V and 5 bases from J, the junction kept 13 bases outside the gene matches. Germline loops: CDR1 MNHEY, CDR2 SVGAGI. CDR3 size: 15 residues. CDR3 protein: CASSPAGSGIHEQYF. The CDR3 nucleotides are TGTGCCAGCAGCCCAGCGGGATCCGGGATCCACGAGCAGTACTTC.